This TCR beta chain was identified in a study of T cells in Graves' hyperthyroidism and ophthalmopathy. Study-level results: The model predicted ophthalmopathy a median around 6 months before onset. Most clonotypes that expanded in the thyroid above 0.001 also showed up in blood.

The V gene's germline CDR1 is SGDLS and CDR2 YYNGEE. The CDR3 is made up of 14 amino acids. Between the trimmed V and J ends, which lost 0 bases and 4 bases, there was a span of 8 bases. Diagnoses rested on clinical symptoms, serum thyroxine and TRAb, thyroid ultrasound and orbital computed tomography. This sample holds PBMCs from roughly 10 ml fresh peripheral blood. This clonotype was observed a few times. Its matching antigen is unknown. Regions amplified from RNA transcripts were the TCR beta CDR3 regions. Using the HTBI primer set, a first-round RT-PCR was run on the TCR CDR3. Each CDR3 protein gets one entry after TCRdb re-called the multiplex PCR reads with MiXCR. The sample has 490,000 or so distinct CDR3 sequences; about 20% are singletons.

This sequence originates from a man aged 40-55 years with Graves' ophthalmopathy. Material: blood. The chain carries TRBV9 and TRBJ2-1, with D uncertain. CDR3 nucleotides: TGTGCCAGCAGCGTAGCCCAGAATTACAATGAGCAGTTCTTC. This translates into CASSVAQNYNEQFF. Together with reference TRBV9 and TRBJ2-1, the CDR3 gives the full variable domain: DSGVTQTPKHLITATGQRVTLRCSPRSGDLSVYWYQQSLDQGLQFLIQYYNGEERAKGNILERFSAQQFPDLHSELNLSSLELGDSALYFCASSVAQNYNEQFFGPGTRLTVL.